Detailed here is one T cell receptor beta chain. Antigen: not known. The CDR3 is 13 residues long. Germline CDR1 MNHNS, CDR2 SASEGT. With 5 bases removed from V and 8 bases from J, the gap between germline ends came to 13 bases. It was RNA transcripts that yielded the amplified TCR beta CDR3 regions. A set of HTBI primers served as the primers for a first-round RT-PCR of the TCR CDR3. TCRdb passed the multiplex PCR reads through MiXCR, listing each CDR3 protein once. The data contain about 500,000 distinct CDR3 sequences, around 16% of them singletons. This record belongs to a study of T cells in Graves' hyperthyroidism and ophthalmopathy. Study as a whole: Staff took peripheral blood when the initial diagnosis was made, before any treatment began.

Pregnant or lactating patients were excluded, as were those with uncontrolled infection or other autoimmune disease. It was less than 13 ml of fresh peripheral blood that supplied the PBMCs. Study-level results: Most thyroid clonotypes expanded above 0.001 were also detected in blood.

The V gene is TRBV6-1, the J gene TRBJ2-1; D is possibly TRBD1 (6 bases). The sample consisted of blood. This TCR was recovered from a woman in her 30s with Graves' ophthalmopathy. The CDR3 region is CASSKQGLHEQFF. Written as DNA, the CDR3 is TGTGCCAGCAGTAAACAGGGTTTACATGAGCAGTTCTTC.